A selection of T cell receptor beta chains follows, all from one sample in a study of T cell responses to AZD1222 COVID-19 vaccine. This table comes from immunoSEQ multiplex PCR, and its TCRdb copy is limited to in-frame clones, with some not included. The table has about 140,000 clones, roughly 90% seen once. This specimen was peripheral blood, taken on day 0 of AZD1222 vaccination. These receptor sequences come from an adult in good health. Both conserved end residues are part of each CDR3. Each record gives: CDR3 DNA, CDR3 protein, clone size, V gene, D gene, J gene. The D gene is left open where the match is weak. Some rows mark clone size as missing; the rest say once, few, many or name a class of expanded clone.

TGTGCCAGCAGCTTAATGGGGGGCACTGAAGCTTTCTTT | CASSLMGGTEAFF | . | TRBV7-3 | . | TRBJ1-1
TGTGCCACCAGTGATTTCAGTAGCGCGTATACGCAGTATTTT | CATSDFSSAYTQYF | . | TRBV24-1 | . | TRBJ2-3
TGTGCCAGCAGCATGCGGACAGGGGTTCGTTCTGGAAACACCATATATTTT | CASSMRTGVRSGNTIYF | . | TRBV7-2 | TRBD1 | TRBJ1-3
TGCGCCAGCAGCCAAGTAAAAACCGGGGAGCTGTTTTTT | CASSQVKTGELFF | . | TRBV4-3 | . | TRBJ2-2
TGTGCCAGCAGTTTTTGGGCAGATTATAGCAATCAGCCCCAGCATTTT | CASSFWADYSNQPQHF | . | TRBV28 | . | TRBJ1-5
TGTGCCAGTAGTCGGACTAGCCCGAGGGATACGCAGTATTTT | CASSRTSPRDTQYF | . | TRBV19 | TRBD2 | TRBJ2-3
TGTGCCAGTAGTATAAATGCAGGGAACACTGAAGCTTTCTTT | CASSINAGNTEAFF | . | TRBV19 | . | TRBJ1-1
TGTGCCAGCAGTCACTTGGAAGGGTCTAACGAGCAGTACTTC | CASSHLEGSNEQYF | . | TRBV6-5 | . | TRBJ2-7
TGTGCCAGCAGTATTGACAGGGAGGGTCAGCCCCAGCATTTT | CASSIDREGQPQHF | . | TRBV28 | TRBD1 | TRBJ1-5
TGTGCCAGCAGCTCTACCCCCTTCTCGACAGGGCGGTCTGGAAACACCATATATTTT | CASSSTPFSTGRSGNTIYF | once | TRBV7-2 | TRBD1 | TRBJ1-3
TGCGCCAGCAGCTTGTCCGGGACACGGATAAACAATGAGCAGTTCTTC | CASSLSGTRINNEQFF | . | TRBV5-1 | . | TRBJ2-1
TGTGCCAGCAGCCCCCCTGTGGGGGGAAGCCTCAATGAGCAGTTCTTC | CASSPPVGGSLNEQFF | . | TRBV7-9 | . | TRBJ2-1
TGTGCCAGCAGTCAAGCGGGAGGCCGCTACAATGAGCAGTTCTTC | CASSQAGGRYNEQFF | . | TRBV6-1 | TRBD2 | TRBJ2-1
TGTGCCAGCAGCTGGAAACGACTAGCGGGAGGGCCTGAGCAGTTCTTC | CASSWKRLAGGPEQFF | . | TRBV5-4 | TRBD2 | TRBJ2-1
TGTGCCAGCAGCTTTGGCGGGCTGGGCACAGATACGCAGTATTTT | CASSFGGLGTDTQYF | . | TRBV5-6 | . | TRBJ2-3
TGTGCCAGCAGCTTACAGCACGGGGTGGGTGCGACTTTCTTT | CASSLQHGVGATFF | . | TRBV11-2 | . | TRBJ1-1
TGTGCCAACTTGCTTCGGGGCACTGAAGCTTTCTTT | CANLLRGTEAFF | . | TRBV2 | . | TRBJ1-1
TGTGCCAGCAGCTTTGGGGGCGAGTCCGCGGCCCAGTACTTC | CASSFGGESAAQYF | . | TRBV7-9 | . | TRBJ2-5
TGTGCCTCCTCAACTAATGAAAAACTGTTTTTT | CASSTNEKLFF | . | TRBV30 | . | TRBJ1-4
TGCGCCAGCAGCCAAGTAGGGGCTTCGGGGGCGGGGGGCTACACCTTC | CASSQVGASGAGGYTF | . | TRBV4-1 | . | TRBJ1-2
TGTGCCACCCTGGGCAATCAGCCCCAGCATTTT | CATLGNQPQHF | . | TRBV24-1 | . | TRBJ1-5
TGCGCCAGCAGCTTGGTGCAGGGTAAAGAGCAGTACTTC | CASSLVQGKEQYF | . | TRBV5-1 | . | TRBJ2-7
TGTGCCAGCAGCACCTCGACAGGGAGTTATGGAGGCGAGCAGTACTTC | CASSTSTGSYGGEQYF | . | TRBV9 | TRBD1 | TRBJ2-7
TGCGCCAGCAGCCAAGGGGGGTTAGCGAGGCGCACAGATACGCAGTATTTT | CASSQGGLARRTDTQYF | . | TRBV4-3 | . | TRBJ2-3
TGTGCCTGGACGCGCGGGACCCCTAACTATGGCTACACCTTC | CAWTRGTPNYGYTF | . | TRBV30 | . | TRBJ1-2
TGTGCCAGCAGTTTGATACGGGACAGGGGAAAGTACGAGCAGTACTTC | CASSLIRDRGKYEQYF | . | TRBV28 | TRBD1 | TRBJ2-7
TGTGCCAGCTCACCAGGGACTAGCCAAGAGACCCAGTACTTC | CASSPGTSQETQYF | . | TRBV18 | TRBD2 | TRBJ2-5
TGTGCCAGCAGCTTAGTACCGACGTCGGGGGCCAACGTCCTGACTTTC | CASSLVPTSGANVLTF | . | TRBV7-8 | . | TRBJ2-6
TGTGCCAGCAGAACCCCCCCAGGGAACATTCAGTACTTC | CASRTPPGNIQYF | . | TRBV11-3 | . | TRBJ2-4
TGTGCCAGCAGCTTTAGGGGGCAGGAAGATACGCAGTATTTT | CASSFRGQEDTQYF | . | TRBV7-8 | TRBD1 | TRBJ2-3
TGCGCCAGCAGCCAGGGACAGGGCTCCTTTACAGATACGCAGTATTTT | CASSQGQGSFTDTQYF | . | TRBV4-1 | TRBD1 | TRBJ2-3
TGCGCCAGCAGCCCGTACAGGACATCCTACAATGAGCAGTTCTTC | CASSPYRTSYNEQFF | . | TRBV5-1 | . | TRBJ2-1
TGTGCCAGCAGCTTAGTCTCTGGTGCCCATACAGTCTACAATGAGCAGTTCTTC | CASSLVSGAHTVYNEQFF | . | TRBV7-8 | . | TRBJ2-1
TGTGCCAGCAGTCCCCTCTACCTCCGACAGGGGGCGAGATCGGCTAACTATGGCTACACCTTC | CASSPLYLRQGARSANYGYTF | few | TRBV28 | TRBD1 | TRBJ1-2
TGCGCCAGCAGCTTGGTATCCGGGGGCAATTCACCCCTCCACTTT | CASSLVSGGNSPLHF | few | TRBV5-1 | . | TRBJ1-6
TGTGCCAGCAGTTCCCACACAGATACGCAGTATTTT | CASSSHTDTQYF | . | TRBV6-2/TRBV6-3 | . | TRBJ2-3
TGTGCCAGCAGCCACGACAGGGATCAGCCCCAGCATTTT | CASSHDRDQPQHF | . | TRBV12-3/TRBV12-4 | TRBD1 | TRBJ1-5
TGTGCCAGCAGTCCGACACAGGGATATAATCAGCCCCAGCATTTT | CASSPTQGYNQPQHF | once | TRBV2 | . | TRBJ1-5
TGTGCCAGCAGTGAAGCGCGGGGAGCGAACACCGGGGAGCTGTTTTTT | CASSEARGANTGELFF | . | TRBV6-1 | . | TRBJ2-2
TGTGCCAGCAGTCTTTACAAGGGGATCCAAGAGACCCAGTACTTC | CASSLYKGIQETQYF | . | TRBV6-5 | . | TRBJ2-5
TGTGCCAGCAGCCCCCGGGACAGCTATAATTCACCCCTCCACTTT | CASSPRDSYNSPLHF | . | TRBV11-3 | TRBD1 | TRBJ1-6
TGCGCCAGCAGCCCACAAGAGACCCAGTACTTC | CASSPQETQYF | . | TRBV10-2 | . | TRBJ2-5
TGCGCCAGCAGCGCGACCAGGGTTGAGGGCTACACCTTC | CASSATRVEGYTF | . | TRBV5-1 | . | TRBJ1-2
TGCGCCAGCAGCCCCGTCAGCGGGAGAGTTGAGCAGTTCTTC | CASSPVSGRVEQFF | . | TRBV5-1 | TRBD2 | TRBJ2-1
TGTGCCAGCAGCTTTTCCAGGGGTAGAGGGACTGAAGCTTTCTTT | CASSFSRGRGTEAFF | . | TRBV7-2 | . | TRBJ1-1
TGTGCCAGCAGCACTGGGACAGGGGGCGGCTACGAGCAGTACTTC | CASSTGTGGGYEQYF | once | TRBV11-2 | TRBD1 | TRBJ2-7
TGTGCCAGCAGTACCTTTCGGAGAGTGACTGAAGCTTTCTTT | CASSTFRRVTEAFF | . | TRBV6-2/TRBV6-3 | . | TRBJ1-1
TGTGCCAGCAGTTTTTGGGTCGGACAACCCTACGAGCAGTACTTC | CASSFWVGQPYEQYF | . | TRBV27 | . | TRBJ2-7
TGCGCCAGCAACCTCCCCGGGGTAGGCACCGGGGAGCTGTTTTTT | CASNLPGVGTGELFF | . | TRBV5-1 | . | TRBJ2-2
TGTGCCAGCAGTTTATCGCGCAGAGCGAACTATGGCTACACCTTC | CASSLSRRANYGYTF | . | TRBV27 | . | TRBJ1-2
TGTGCCACCGGACTAGCGGGAGGTGACTCCTACAATGAGCAGTTCTTC | CATGLAGGDSYNEQFF | . | TRBV19 | TRBD2 | TRBJ2-1
TGTGCCAGCAGCCAAGGGGTCTCGAGCTCCCACAATGAGCAGTTCTTC | CASSQGVSSSHNEQFF | . | TRBV3-1/TRBV3-2 | . | TRBJ2-1
TGTGCCAGTAGTATTTATGACAGCTCGAACTATGGCTACACCTTC | CASSIYDSSNYGYTF | once | TRBV19 | . | TRBJ1-2
TGTGCCAGCAGCCTCTATACCGGGACCCGATTTGATGAGCAGTTCTTC | CASSLYTGTRFDEQFF | . | TRBV7-8 | . | TRBJ2-1
TGTGCCAGCAGGGGAGACAATTCACCCCTCCACTTT | CASRGDNSPLHF | . | TRBV11-3 | . | TRBJ1-6
TGCAGCGTTGAGGGGGGGCGCCCTTCGGGCGAGCAGTACTTC | CSVEGGRPSGEQYF | . | TRBV29-1 | . | TRBJ2-7
TGCGCCAGCAGCTGGGCGGGGGGCTCCTACGAGCAGTACTTC | CASSWAGGSYEQYF | . | TRBV5-1 | TRBD2 | TRBJ2-7
TGTGCCAGCAGTTATTCCTTATGGGGGTACGAGCAGTACTTC | CASSYSLWGYEQYF | . | TRBV6-5 | . | TRBJ2-7